This entry describes one T cell receptor beta chain. Antigen specificity is unknown. Sequencing relied on a cDNA template that was reverse transcribed from extracted RNA. Libraries were prepared by immunoSEQ multiplex PCR; TCRdb keeps only in-frame clonotypes and omits some of them. The repertoire holds roughly 120,000 clones, 58% seen once, with 25% to 35% in the top ten. The sample's treatment: oral pan-JAK inhibitor, 5-10 mg twice daily. The germline V gene encodes CDR1 MGHRA and CDR2 YSYEKL. Trimming took 0 bases from V and 3 from J, leaving 3 bases between them. CDR3 length: 13 amino acids. The entry originates in a study of CD8+ T cells in alopecia areata. Broader study findings: Possibly as an HLA-related effect, TCR sharing across patients appeared less clear than in mice. Many expanded lesional clones persisted in scalp and blood during tofacitinib treatment. Within the top 100, expanded CD8+ clones significantly decreased with tofacitinib, as did scalp clonality. Scalp sample sequencing also detects resident alphabeta T cells of normal skin.

This sample comprised CD8+ T cells sorted from blood, obtained at week 4, from a patient treated with tofacitinib. The rearrangement links TRBV4-1 to TRBJ1-5; D ambiguous. This receptor was identified in a human donor with alopecia areata. CDR3 bases: TGCGCCAGCAGCCAAGATCCCAATCAGCCCCAGCATTTT. Encoded protein: CASSQDPNQPQHF.